A single T cell receptor (beta chain) is shown here with its context. The CDR3 contains 15 residues. With 4 bases removed from V and 3 bases from J, the gap between germline ends came to 16 bases. The germline gives CDR1 MNHEY, CDR2 SMNVEV (reference sequence). The sample belongs to a study of sequential checkpoint blockade in melanoma. TCRdb's table, derived via immunoSEQ multiplex PCR, lists solely in-frame clones and lacks some. The table includes some 15,000 clones, approximately 93% detected once. Treatment in this sample: randomized to nivolumab then ipilimumab (arm A) or the reverse (arm B). This clonotype originated in a human donor with melanoma. Sample: CD8+ T cells sorted from blood (inferred from file names), taken from a patient given nivolumab and ipilimumab in sequence. The J gene is TRBJ2-7, the V gene TRBV27; D may be TRBD1 (7 bases). CDR3 amino acids: CASSSQGGLVYEQYF. The CDR3 DNA follows: TGTGCCAGCAGTTCCCAGGGGGGACTGGTCTACGAGCAGTACTTC.